This passage covers 15 T cell receptor beta chains from one sample sequenced in a study of shared clonotypes between healthy human individuals. Sequencing was performed with immunoSEQ multiplex PCR; in TCRdb, only in-frame clones are kept and a portion is missing. This sample carries more than 2 million clones, roughly 94% of them seen once, and the ten largest clones take about 0.13%. The sequencing sample was made of naive CD4+ T cells sorted from blood. The sample's subset: CD45RA+ positively selected. Receptors were obtained from a man aged 18 to 30 in good health.

To note about this clone: In the same sample, other DNA sequences code for this CDR3. V usage is TRBV2 and J usage is TRBJ2-1; D unresolved. CDR3 size: 11 residues. Per germline, CDR1 SNHLY and CDR2 FYNNEI. V dropped 5 bases and J dropped 4 bases, with 3 bases sitting between them. The CDR3 here is CASSRYNEQFF. CDR3 nucleotide sequence: TGTGCCAGCAGTAGATACAATGAGCAGTTCTTC.

V gene TRBV5-1 combines with J gene TRBJ2-7; 7 nucleotides match TRBD2. Germline V CDR1 and CDR2: SGHRS, YFSETQ. This CDR3 spans 15 amino acids. J gave up 2 bases and V 4 bases, and 9 bases lay outside the gene matches. CDR3 region: CASSIGGTDPYEQYF. CDR3 sequence (DNA): TGCGCCAGCAGCATCGGGGGGACCGACCCCTACGAGCAGTACTTC.

This sequence joins TRBV5-1 and TRBJ1-4; D possibly corresponds to TRBD1 (5 bases). V lost 4 bases, J lost 7 bases, and 14 bases lay in between. The CDR3 is 14 residues long. Germline V gene data show CDR1 as SGHRS and CDR2 as YFSETQ. Here the CDR3 DNA reads TGCGCCAGCAGCGTCGGGGGATTAGGTGAAAAACTGTTTTTT. This sequence encodes CASSVGGLGEKLFF.

The chain couples TRBV20-1 to TRBJ1-1; D gene unclear. The CDR3 is made up of 10 amino acids. Germline CDR1 DFQATT, CDR2 SNEGSKA (reference sequence). The V end lost 2 bases, the J end lost 10 bases, and 8 bases lay between the germline ends. This CDR3 is CSARMERAFF. As DNA, the CDR3 is TGCAGTGCTAGAATGGAGAGAGCTTTCTTT.

J is TRBJ2-4 and V is TRBV5-4; TRBD2 matches 11 bases. CDR1 is SGHNT and CDR2 is YYREEE in the germline V gene (reference sequence). The CDR3 length is 13 residues. J lost 12 bases, V lost 4 bases, and 6 bases had no gene match. CDR3 nucleotides: TGTGCCAGCAGCCACCAGGGGACTAGCGGTCAGTACTTC. This codes for CASSHQGTSGQYF.

Regarding this clone: This sample also contains other DNA sequences that code for the same CDR3. The CDR3 region is CASSLGQSNTEAFF. The CDR3 nucleotides are TGCGCCAGCAGCTTGGGACAGTCGAACACTGAAGCTTTCTTT. V gene TRBV5-1 combines with J gene TRBJ1-1, with D possibly matching TRBD1 (5 bases). CDR1 SGHRS and CDR2 YFSETQ come from the germline V gene. The V and J ends lost 0 bases and 1 base respectively, with 7 bases between them. The CDR3 loop spans 14 amino acids.

The J gene is TRBJ2-7, the V gene TRBV2; a weak D match, TRBD2 (6 bases). This CDR3 comprises 14 residues. From germline, CDR1 is SNHLY and CDR2 FYNNEI. V was shortened by 8 bases and J by 1 base, with 15 bases between the two germline ends. The CDR3 nucleotides read TGTGCCAGCGGGACTGGGCGGACTTCCTACGAGCAGTACTTC. Residues: CASGTGRTSYEQYF.

Comments on this clone: A much larger clone sits a single nucleotide away, making a read error possible. V usage is TRBV9 and J usage is TRBJ2-7; D is uncertain. Trimming removed 0 bases at V and 2 bases at J, with 0 bases between. Germline-derived CDR1 and CDR2 are SGDLS and YYNGEE. The CDR3 has 11 residues. DNA for the CDR3: TGTGCCAGCAGCGTAGCCTACGAGCAGTACTTC. It encodes CASSVAYEQYF.

V usage is TRBV28 and J usage is TRBJ2-7; D is perhaps TRBD1 (5 bases). The germline gives CDR1 MDHEN, CDR2 SYDVKM. V was shortened by 3 bases and J by 9 bases, with 18 bases between the two germline ends. The CDR3 contains 14 residues. In DNA form, the CDR3 reads TGTGCCAGCAGTTTGTTGGGGCCCACTATAGGGCAGTACTTC. It encodes CASSLLGPTIGQYF.

The chain couples TRBV27 to TRBJ1-2; 9 bases align to TRBD1. Germline CDR1 reads MNHEY; CDR2 reads SMNVEV (reference sequence). The CDR3 has 14 residues. The V segment lost 4 bases and the J segment 6 bases; nucleotides outside the gene matches: 6. This CDR3 is CASSYTGGSHGYTF. In DNA, the CDR3 is TGTGCCAGCAGTTATACAGGGGGCAGTCATGGCTACACCTTC.

The V and J genes are TRBV25-1 and TRBJ1-2; maybe TRBD1 (5 bases). Trimming pared 5 bases from V and 4 bases from J, leaving 14 bases between. CDR1 and CDR2 from the germline V gene are MGHDK and SYGVNS. This CDR3 comprises 14 residues. This chain's CDR3 is CASSSEGTTYGYTF. CDR3 bases: TGTGCCAGCAGTTCGGAGGGGACGACCTATGGCTACACCTTC.

V and J are TRBV19 and TRBJ1-3; D unclear. The V and J ends lost 7 bases and 0 bases respectively, with 10 bases between them. CDR3 length: 14 residues. Germline CDR1 and CDR2: LNHDA and SQIVND (reference sequence). The CDR3 is CASITTDSGNTIYF. For the CDR3, the DNA is TGTGCCAGTATTACGACTGACTCTGGAAACACCATATATTTT.

The chain is built from TRBV10-3 and TRBJ1-1; tentatively, D is TRBD1 (6 bases). The germline V gene has CDR1 ENHRY and CDR2 SYGVKD. Deletions cut 11 bases from V and 5 bases from J, with 15 bases between. The CDR3 runs 12 residues. This chain's CDR3 is CASAGEATEAFF. The CDR3 DNA sequence: TGTGCCTCTGCAGGGGAGGCAACTGAAGCTTTCTTT.

This rearrangement joins TRBV7-8 to TRBJ1-4, with TRBD1 identical over 7 bases. The CDR3 consists of 18 residues. With V trimmed by 6 bases and J by 8 bases, 21 bases remained unmatched. Germline CDR1 reads SGHVS; CDR2 reads FQNEAQ. DNA of the CDR3: TGTGCCAGCAGGGAGGACAATTGGCTGGACAGGCGGGCCGAAAAACTGTTTTTT. It encodes CASREDNWLDRRAEKLFF.

The CDR3 DNA is TGCGCCAGCAGCTTAGACTCCCCACAGTACTTC. This codes for CASSLDSPQYF. This rearrangement joins TRBV5-1 to TRBJ2-7; D is uncertain. The V gene lost 2 bases and the J gene lost 10 bases, with 10 bases spanning the gap. The CDR3 covers 11 residues. The germline V gene has CDR1 SGHRS and CDR2 YFSETQ.